Presented here are 19 T cell receptor beta chains from one specimen sequenced in a study of blood T cell repertoires in COVID-19. Only in-frame clones appear in the TCRdb table, and some are missing; sequencing was by immunoSEQ multiplex PCR. This sample has 200,000 to 300,000 clones, with 88% found just once. The sample was peripheral blood. The receptors derive from a man in his 60s who had recovered from COVID-19.

The chain joins TRBV2 to TRBJ2-7, with 9 bases aligning to TRBD1. Germline-derived CDR1 and CDR2 are SNHLY and FYNNEI. The V segment lost 6 bases and the J segment 3 bases; nucleotides outside the gene matches: 9. This CDR3 region has 15 residues. The CDR3 here is CASSAGTGTFYEQYF. CDR3 DNA: TGTGCCAGCAGCGCTGGGACAGGGACATTCTACGAGCAGTACTTC.

V gene TRBV6-5 combines with J gene TRBJ2-5; TRBD2 matches at 14 bases. J lost 7 bases, V lost 6 bases, and 4 bases had no gene match. Germline assignment: CDR1 MNHEY and CDR2 SVGAGI. The CDR3 length is 14 residues. The CDR3 loop reads CASRPGLAGGTQYF. The CDR3 DNA reads as TGTGCCAGCAGGCCAGGACTAGCGGGAGGGACCCAGTACTTC.

This chain links TRBV4-1 with TRBJ1-1; D is unresolved. The V end was cut by 1 base, the J end by 4 bases, with 10 bases between. Germline V gives CDR1 MGHRA, CDR2 YSYEKL. The CDR3 sequence is 14 residues long. In DNA, the CDR3 is TGCGCCAGCAGCCAAGTTCAGGCGAGCACTGAAGCTTTCTTT. Translation gives CASSQVQASTEAFF.

The chain couples TRBV6-5 to TRBJ2-7; the D gene is possibly TRBD2 (6 bases). Germline V gives CDR1 MNHEY, CDR2 SVGAGI. V lost 11 bases and J lost 7, with 24 bases in between. CDR3 size: 14 residues. CDR3 bases: TGTGCCGTCGGGCCCTCGTCGGGGGTGAGGGAGCAGTACTTC. Protein sequence: CAVGPSSGVREQYF.

The rearrangement links TRBV2 to TRBJ1-4, with a weak D call TRBD1 (5 bases). Trimming shortened V by 4 bases and J by 3 bases, and 9 bases separated the two germline ends. Germline CDR1 and CDR2: SNHLY and FYNNEI. This CDR3 contains 14 residues. The CDR3 here is CASSGQFANEKLFF. The CDR3 nucleotides are TGTGCCAGCAGTGGACAGTTTGCTAATGAAAAACTGTTTTTT.

The chain recombines TRBV12-5 with TRBJ1-1; D is unresolved. V was pared by 3 bases and J by 5 bases, with 10 bases between. CDR1 and CDR2 (germline): LGHNT, FRNRAP. This CDR3 contains 13 residues. The CDR3, as DNA: TGTGCTAGTGGTTTAAGCGTAGAGACTGAAGCTTTCTTT. It codes for CASGLSVETEAFF.

The chain joins TRBV7-9 to TRBJ2-1; 8 bases are a match to TRBD1. CDR1 and CDR2 from the germline V gene are SEHNR and FQNEAQ (reference sequence). J gave up 4 bases and V 6 bases, and 2 bases lay outside the gene matches. The CDR3 runs 13 residues. Here the CDR3 DNA reads TGTGCCAGCAGTTGGACAGGGTACAATGAGCAGTTCTTC. It specifies CASSWTGYNEQFF. Filled out from reference TRBV7-9 and TRBJ2-1, the complete variable domain reads DTGVSQNPRHKITKRGQNVTFRCDPISEHNRLYWYRQTLGQGPEFLTYFQNEAQLEKSRLLSDRFSAERPKGSFSTLEIQRTEQGDSAMYLCASSWTGYNEQFFGPGTRLTVL.

The gene calls are TRBV7-8 and TRBJ2-7; tentatively, D is TRBD1 (5 bases). V gave up 5 bases and J gave up 2 bases, with 13 bases separating them. CDR3 length: 14 amino acids. Germline CDR1 SGHVS, CDR2 FQNEAQ. CDR3 sequence: CASSGGAGTYEQYF. CDR3 DNA: TGTGCCAGCAGCGGTGGGGCAGGAACCTACGAGCAGTACTTC.

The gene calls are TRBV2 and TRBJ2-6, with D possibly TRBD1 on 6 matching bases. Germline assignment: CDR1 SNHLY and CDR2 FYNNEI. The V gene lost 5 bases and the J gene lost 3 bases, with 11 bases spanning the gap. This CDR3 contains 15 residues. CDR3 amino acids: CASSKQGLGANVLTF. CDR3 nucleotides: TGTGCCAGCAGTAAACAGGGTCTTGGGGCCAACGTCCTGACTTTC.

This chain links TRBV18 with TRBJ1-2; 7 nucleotides align to TRBD1. J was trimmed by 4 bases and V by 1 base; bases with no gene match: 3. In germline, CDR1 is KGHSH, CDR2 LQKENI. The CDR3 is made up of 14 amino acids. The CDR3 DNA follows: TGTGCCAGCTCACCACAGGGGGCCACCTATGGCTACACCTTC. Translated: CASSPQGATYGYTF.

DNA for the CDR3: TGTGCCAGCAGTTCGATTCGACAGAAAGCTAACTATGGCTACACCTTC. The encoded protein is CASSSIRQKANYGYTF. V usage is TRBV6-6 and J usage is TRBJ1-2; maybe TRBD1 (5 bases). The length of the CDR3 is 16 residues. CDR1 is MNHNY and CDR2 is SVGAGI in the germline V gene (reference sequence). V lost 4 bases and J lost 0, with 15 bases in between.

This sequence joins TRBV19 and TRBJ2-3; the match to TRBD2 covers 7 bases. This CDR3 has 15 amino acids. In germline, CDR1 is LNHDA, CDR2 SQIVND (reference sequence). CDR3 sequence reads: CVQCGGELSTDTQYF. DNA for the CDR3: TGTGTCCAGTGTGGGGGGGAGCTTAGCACAGATACGCAGTATTTT.

The rearrangement joins TRBV19 to TRBJ2-7; TRBD2 agrees at 7 bases. Germline CDR1 is LNHDA and CDR2 is SQIVND (reference sequence). V shed 6 bases, J shed 6 bases, and the junction held 5 bases outside the gene matches. The CDR3 extends over 12 amino acids. Here the CDR3 DNA reads TGTGCCAGTAGCCGTGGACTAGGCGAGCAGTACTTC. Translating gives CASSRGLGEQYF.

The chain employs TRBV27 and TRBJ1-2; 9 positions agree with TRBD1. Germline values: CDR1 MNHEY, CDR2 SMNVEV (reference sequence). The length of the CDR3 is 13 residues. The junction had 8 bases not matched to a gene; V was cut back by 5 bases and J by 10 bases. The CDR3 here is CASSPDRGEPYTF. In DNA, the CDR3 is TGTGCCAGCAGTCCGGACAGGGGCGAGCCCTACACCTTC.

The chain couples TRBV6-2 or TRBV6-3 to TRBJ2-3; 7 positions agree with TRBD1. Looked up from germline, CDR1 is MNHEY and CDR2 is SVGEGT. The CDR3 contains 15 residues. V lost 2 bases to trimming and J lost 2 bases; unmatched junction nucleotides: 4. The CDR3 loop is CASSYATGYTDTQYF. The CDR3 DNA reads TGTGCCAGCAGTTACGCGACAGGGTACACAGATACGCAGTATTTT.

The V and J genes are TRBV6-5 and TRBJ2-3; 7 bases are shared with TRBD1. Germline V gene lookup returns CDR1 MNHEY and CDR2 SVGAGI. V dropped 8 bases and J dropped 2; count of bases not matched to a gene: 10. The CDR3 sequence is 15 residues long. The chain's CDR3 is CASGPETGSTDTQYF. In DNA form, the CDR3 reads TGTGCCAGCGGCCCCGAGACAGGGTCCACAGATACGCAGTATTTT.

The chain joins TRBV27 to TRBJ2-2; a weak D match, TRBD2 (6 bases). Germline V CDR1 and CDR2: MNHEY, SMNVEV (reference sequence). The CDR3 is made up of 15 amino acids. V lost 3 bases, J lost 0 bases, and 8 bases lay in between. The CDR3 loop reads CASSLAGPNTGELFF. CDR3 coding DNA: TGTGCCAGCAGTTTGGCGGGACCGAACACCGGGGAGCTGTTTTTT.

The chain links TRBV5-1 to TRBJ1-1; 7 nucleotides line up with TRBD1. The trim removed 5 bases at V and 6 bases at J, leaving 7 bases unmatched. This CDR3 contains 13 residues. Germline CDR1 is SGHRS and CDR2 is YFSETQ. The CDR3: CASRPDRVSEAFF. CDR3 sequence (DNA): TGCGCCAGCAGACCCGACAGGGTGTCTGAAGCTTTCTTT.

The chain employs TRBV3-1 (or the pseudogene TRBV3-2) and TRBJ2-7; 9 bases are shared with TRBD2. J gave up 1 base and V 0 bases, and 7 bases lay outside the gene matches. The CDR3 extends over 17 amino acids. Per germline, CDR1 LGHDT and CDR2 YNNKEL (reference sequence). CDR3 DNA sequence: TGTGCCAGCAGCCAAGAAGGGCCAGCGGGGGGTTCCTACGAGCAGTACTTC. It translates to CASSQEGPAGGSYEQYF.